A selection of T cell receptor beta chains follows, all from one sample in a study of blood T cell repertoires in COVID-19. Profiling relied on immunoSEQ multiplex PCR, and the TCRdb table lists in-frame clones only, not all of them. Among more than 100,000 clones listed, approximately 89% were seen once. Sequenced material: peripheral blood. All receptors come from a woman aged 55-69 years with acute or convalescent COVID-19. The CDR3 runs from the conserved cysteine through the conserved F or W. The D gene is left open where the match is weak. Part of the rows lack a size; the others show once, few, many or a class for expanded clones.

v_call,clone_size,d_call,j_call,cdr3_aa,cdr3_nt
TRBV27,-,-,TRBJ2-3,CASGAGLTDTQYF,TGTGCCAGCGGTGCGGGCCTCACAGATACGCAGTATTTT
TRBV19,-,-,TRBJ1-6,CASQTNSLNSPLHF,TGTGCCAGCCAGACAAATTCCTTAAATTCACCCCTCCACTTT
TRBV3-1/TRBV3-2,-,-,TRBJ2-3,CASTLRTDTDTQYF,TGTGCCAGCACCTTAAGGACAGATACAGATACGCAGTATTTT
TRBV3-1/TRBV3-2,-,TRBD1,TRBJ1-1,CASSRRQGVPNTEAFF,TGTGCCAGCAGCCGTAGACAGGGGGTGCCTAACACTGAAGCTTTCTTT
TRBV24-1,-,TRBD1,TRBJ1-5,CATSDSGQGDQPQHF,TGTGCCACCAGTGATTCAGGACAGGGGGATCAGCCCCAGCATTTT
TRBV15,-,-,TRBJ1-2,CATSRGGARYGYTF,TGTGCCACCAGCAGAGGTGGAGCAAGATATGGCTACACCTTC
TRBV5-8,-,-,TRBJ1-2,CASSLGDHRDHGYTF,TGTGCCAGCAGCTTGGGGGACCACAGGGATCACGGCTACACCTTC
TRBV10-1,-,TRBD2,TRBJ2-3,CASSGSAGAGTDTQYF,TGCGCCAGCAGTGGCAGTGCGGGAGCGGGGACAGATACGCAGTATTTT
TRBV6-1,-,-,TRBJ2-1,CASSEEPISWVLFF,TGTGCCAGCAGTGAGGAGCCGATTAGTTGGGTTCTGTTCTTC
TRBV20-1,-,-,TRBJ2-3,CSAIEGHTDTQYF,TGCAGTGCTATTGAGGGCCACACAGATACGCAGTATTTT
TRBV30,-,TRBD1,TRBJ1-2,CAWSPPGTGDNYGYTF,TGTGCCTGGTCCCCTCCCGGGACAGGGGACAACTATGGCTACACCTTC
TRBV7-8,-,TRBD2,TRBJ2-1,CASSSGGLAGGPPYNEQFF,TGTGCCAGCAGCTCTGGGGGACTAGCGGGAGGGCCTCCCTACAATGAGCAGTTCTTC
TRBV28,-,TRBD1,TRBJ2-6,CASSLYRGRGSGANVLTF,TGTGCCAGCAGTCTCTACAGGGGGCGCGGCTCTGGGGCCAACGTCCTGACTTTC
TRBV16,-,TRBD1,TRBJ1-6,CASSRDRGNSPLHF,TGTGCCAGCAGCCGTGACAGGGGAAATTCACCCCTCCACTTT
TRBV3-1/TRBV3-2,-,-,TRBJ1-4,CASRDTGRKLFF,TGTGCCAGCAGAGACACAGGGAGAAAACTGTTTTTT
TRBV24-1,-,TRBD1,TRBJ1-2,CATSDSATGAGYYNGYTF,TGTGCCACCAGTGATTCTGCGACAGGGGCGGGGTACTATAATGGCTACACCTTC
TRBV6-5,-,-,TRBJ2-5,CASSYGREKRETQYF,TGTGCCAGCAGTTACGGTCGGGAGAAGAGGGAGACCCAGTACTTC
TRBV10-1,-,TRBD2,TRBJ2-3,CASSRGLAVPSDTQYF,TGCGCCAGCAGTAGGGGACTAGCGGTCCCCTCAGATACGCAGTATTTT
TRBV10-3,-,TRBD2,TRBJ2-7,CAISEFAPGGVTYEQYF,TGTGCCATCAGTGAGTTTGCCCCCGGGGGGGTGACCTACGAGCAGTACTTC
TRBV10-3,-,-,TRBJ2-2,CAISESEAGELFF,TGTGCCATCAGTGAGAGTGAGGCCGGGGAGCTGTTTTTT
TRBV24-1,-,TRBD1,TRBJ1-1,CATSQGAGTEAFF,TGTGCCACCAGTCAGGGGGCAGGCACTGAAGCTTTCTTT
TRBV2,-,-,TRBJ1-1,CASSGGRTHTEAFF,TGTGCCAGCAGTGGGGGAAGGACTCACACTGAAGCTTTCTTT
TRBV19,-,TRBD1,TRBJ2-7,CASSPGQFNYEQYF,TGTGCCAGTAGTCCGGGACAGTTTAACTACGAGCAGTACTTC
TRBV7-9,-,TRBD1,TRBJ1-5,CASSLEGQGNQPQHF,TGTGCCAGCAGCTTAGAGGGACAGGGGAATCAGCCCCAGCATTTT
TRBV15,once,TRBD2,TRBJ2-5,CATSRGLAEVQETQYF,TGTGCCACCAGCAGAGGCCTAGCGGAAGTGCAAGAGACCCAGTACTTC
TRBV28,-,TRBD1,TRBJ2-7,CASSFSGQGYEQYF,TGTGCCAGCAGTTTCTCCGGACAGGGATACGAGCAGTACTTC
TRBV3-1/TRBV3-2,-,-,TRBJ1-2,CASSQDTGGDGYTF,TGTGCCAGCAGCCAAGATACCGGGGGAGATGGCTACACCTTC
TRBV4-1,-,-,TRBJ1-4,CASSQAGGNEKLFF,TGCGCCAGCAGCCAAGCGGGGGGCAATGAAAAACTGTTTTTT
TRBV7-3,once,-,TRBJ1-6,CASSLGANSPLHF,TGTGCCAGCAGCTTGGGGGCCAATTCACCCCTCCACTTT
TRBV7-2,-,TRBD2,TRBJ2-1,CASSFGLAGDLPPYNEQFF,TGTGCCAGCAGCTTCGGACTAGCGGGAGACCTACCCCCCTACAATGAGCAGTTCTTC
TRBV9,once,TRBD2,TRBJ2-3,CASSVLAGGPDTQYF,TGTGCCAGCAGCGTTCTAGCGGGAGGCCCAGATACGCAGTATTTT
TRBV6-2/TRBV6-3,-,-,TRBJ1-3,CASSSQGLTIYF,TGTGCCAGCAGTTCCCAGGGACTTACCATATATTTT
TRBV27,-,TRBD1,TRBJ1-6,CASTYRGSNSPLHF,TGTGCCAGCACCTACAGGGGGTCGAATTCACCCCTCCACTTT
TRBV9,-,TRBD2,TRBJ2-2,CASSVGSSGNTGELFF,TGTGCCAGCAGCGTAGGCTCTAGCGGAAACACCGGGGAGCTGTTTTTT
TRBV6-5,-,-,TRBJ2-1,CASSRLVFFSEQFF,TGTGCCAGCAGCAGACTAGTTTTTTTTTCTGAGCAGTTCTTC
TRBV5-8,few,-,TRBJ2-7,CASSLVLSSYEQYF,TGTGCCAGCAGCTTGGTCCTCAGCTCCTACGAGCAGTACTTC
TRBV6-5,-,TRBD1,TRBJ1-2,CASRGTGDGYTF,TGTGCCAGCAGGGGGACAGGGGACGGCTACACCTTC
TRBV11-2,-,TRBD2,TRBJ2-4,CASSPSEREVFGAKNIQYF,TGTGCCAGCAGCCCAAGCGAGCGGGAGGTGTTCGGGGCCAAAAACATTCAGTACTTC
TRBV15,once,TRBD2,TRBJ2-1,CATSRVGAGEYNEQFF,TGTGCCACCAGCAGAGTTGGAGCGGGAGAGTACAATGAGCAGTTCTTC
TRBV6-5,once,-,TRBJ1-4,CASHRREVNEKLFF,TGTGCCAGCCACCGGCGGGAGGTGAATGAAAAACTGTTTTTT
TRBV5-8,-,TRBD1,TRBJ1-2,CASSGQTGGIVKGYTF,TGTGCCAGCAGCGGCCAGACAGGGGGCATAGTAAAGGGCTACACCTTC
TRBV5-1,-,TRBD1,TRBJ1-6,CASSASMTGGEPLHF,TGCGCCAGCAGCGCCTCTATGACAGGGGGCGAACCCCTCCACTTT
TRBV5-1,-,TRBD2,TRBJ2-7,CATSTSGRASEQYF,TGCGCCACTTCGACTAGCGGGAGAGCAAGTGAGCAGTACTTC
TRBV5-5,-,TRBD1,TRBJ1-3,CASSYQTGSAGNTIYF,TGTGCCAGCAGCTACCAGACAGGGTCCGCTGGAAACACCATATATTTT
TRBV5-1,-,TRBD2,TRBJ2-1,CASRATSGSSYNEQFF,TGCGCCAGCAGGGCCACTAGCGGGAGTAGCTACAATGAGCAGTTCTTC
TRBV7-6,-,-,TRBJ2-3,CASSGGAGSTDTQYF,TGTGCCAGCAGCGGGGGGGCGGGAAGCACAGATACGCAGTATTTT
TRBV19,-,-,TRBJ1-5,CASSIDPNQPQHF,TGTGCCAGTAGTATAGATCCAAATCAGCCCCAGCATTTT
TRBV3-1/TRBV3-2,-,TRBD2,TRBJ2-1,CASSQASGKSYNEQFF,TGTGCCAGCAGCCAAGCTAGCGGGAAGTCCTACAATGAGCAGTTCTTC
TRBV9,-,-,TRBJ2-1,CASSATSSWDQQFF,TGTGCCAGCAGCGCGACTAGTTCATGGGACCAGCAGTTCTTC
TRBV19,once,TRBD1,TRBJ1-2,CASSITTPDRVRLRGGYTF,TGTGCCAGTAGTATCACCACACCGGACAGGGTCCGTCTAAGAGGTGGCTACACCTTC
TRBV5-1,-,TRBD1,TRBJ1-5,CASSLGDSRNQPQHF,TGCGCCAGCAGCTTGGGGGACAGTAGGAATCAGCCCCAGCATTTT
TRBV5-1,medium-sized,TRBD1,TRBJ1-6,CASSHSGTGENSPLHF,TGCGCCAGCAGTCATTCTGGGACAGGGGAGAATTCACCCCTCCACTTT
TRBV5-1,-,-,TRBJ2-1,CASSFGGSPNEQFF,TGCGCCAGCAGCTTTGGGGGCTCCCCCAATGAGCAGTTCTTC
TRBV6-5,-,TRBD2,TRBJ2-3,CASSLAGGPGDTQYF,TGTGCCAGCAGCTTAGCGGGAGGGCCGGGAGATACGCAGTATTTT